A single sample is the source of the 14 T cell receptor beta chains below, sequenced in a study of T cell responses to AZD1222 COVID-19 vaccine. The repertoire was sequenced with immunoSEQ multiplex PCR; TCRdb's copy has only in-frame clones and lacks some. Of about 120,000 clones listed, approximately 86% were seen once; the top ten hold 15% to 20%. The sequenced sample was peripheral blood, obtained 28 days after the second AZD1222 dose. The receptors stem from an adult who received the AZD1222 COVID-19 vaccine.

The chain couples TRBV12-3 or TRBV12-4 to TRBJ1-5; 8 bases are shared with TRBD1. This CDR3 is 12 amino acids long. The trim removed 8 bases at V and 6 bases at J, leaving 3 bases unmatched. The CDR3 DNA sequence: TGTGCCAGCGGACAGGGCCGTCAGCCCCAGCATTTT. Protein: CASGQGRQPQHF.

This clone was counted between two and nine times. The rearrangement uses TRBV21-1 and TRBJ1-4; the table calls TRBD1, which could not be checked here. TRBV21-1 is shown as a pseudogene. The CDR3 runs 15 residues. This CDR3 is CASSKWGHNGEKLFF. Here the CDR3 DNA reads TGTGCCAGCAGCAAATGGGGCCATAACGGTGAAAAACTGTTTTTT.

The rearrangement uses TRBV30 and TRBJ1-5; no definite D call. This CDR3 has 13 amino acids. V dropped 0 bases and J dropped 5 bases, with 8 bases sitting between them. Germline lookup yields CDR1 GTSNPN and CDR2 SVGIG (reference sequence). CDR3 protein: CAWSVNPDQPQHF. CDR3 in DNA: TGTGCCTGGAGTGTAAACCCTGATCAGCCCCAGCATTTT. The variable domain in full, completed from reference TRBV30 and TRBJ1-5, reads SQTIHQWPATLVQPVGSPLSLECTVEGTSNPNLYWYRQAAGRGLQLLFYSVGIGQISSEVPQNLSASRPQDRQFILSSKKLLLSDSGFYLCAWSVNPDQPQHFGDGTRLSIL.

The chain uses TRBV7-9 and TRBJ2-1; TRBD2 matches at 7 bases. This CDR3 region has 15 residues. Unmatched junction bases numbered 4, after V lost 1 base and J lost 4 bases. Germline V gene sequence: CDR1 SEHNR, CDR2 FQNEAQ (reference sequence). Here the CDR3 DNA reads TGTGCCAGCAGCTTAGTGGGCGGGGGATACAATGAGCAGTTCTTC. Translating gives CASSLVGGGYNEQFF.

This chain uses TRBV3-1 (or the pseudogene TRBV3-2) with TRBJ2-1; 8 positions agree with TRBD2. The CDR3 is 14 amino acids. Per the germline V gene, CDR1 is LGHDT and CDR2 is YNNKEL (reference sequence). Germline trimming cut 4 bases from V and 8 bases from J; bases unmatched to any gene: 7. In nucleotides, the CDR3 is TGTGCCAGCAGCCCGGGACTAGATAGGCATGAGCAGTTCTTC. Its protein product is CASSPGLDRHEQFF.

V is TRBV13 and J is TRBJ1-6, with D unresolved. Trimming shortened V by 0 bases and J by 9 bases, and 12 bases separated the two germline ends. The CDR3 sequence is 15 residues long. Germline V gene sequence: CDR1 PRHDT, CDR2 FYEKMQ (reference sequence). The CDR3 protein is CASSLGNSLSSPLHF. DNA of the CDR3: TGTGCCAGCAGCTTAGGAAACAGTCTGAGTTCACCCCTCCACTTT.

The chain recombines TRBV6-2 or TRBV6-3 with TRBJ1-5, with no clear D. Per the germline V gene, CDR1 is MNHEY and CDR2 is SVGEGT. Between the trimmed V and J ends, which lost 5 bases and 0 bases, there was a span of 17 bases. There are 17 residues in the CDR3. CDR3: CASSANKRVGSNQPQHF. The CDR3 coding sequence is TGTGCCAGCAGTGCAAATAAGAGGGTGGGTAGCAATCAGCCCCAGCATTTT.

This rearrangement joins TRBV7-9 to TRBJ1-1; D ambiguous. The CDR3 contains 13 residues. V was cut by 0 bases and J by 7 bases, with 9 bases left in between. Germline CDR1 reads SEHNR; CDR2 reads FQNEAQ (reference sequence). CDR3 sequence (DNA): TGTGCCAGCAGCTTAGCGCTGGCAGGTGAAGCTTTCTTT. As protein: CASSLALAGEAFF.

The chain links TRBV18 to TRBJ2-2; a possible D gene is TRBD1 (6 bases). Trimming took off 6 bases at V and 0 bases at J, with 14 bases between the two ends. The CDR3 spans 16 residues. Germline-derived CDR1 and CDR2 are KGHSH and LQKENI. In DNA, the CDR3 is TGTGCCAGCTCCATAGGACAGTTATCGAACACCGGGGAGCTGTTTTTT. The encoded protein is CASSIGQLSNTGELFF.

V usage is TRBV5-4 and J usage is TRBJ2-3; 14 bases fit TRBD2. Germline CDR1 reads SGHNT; CDR2 reads YYREEE (reference sequence). CDR3 length: 18 amino acids. V shed 4 bases and J 0 bases; nucleotides not matched to a gene: 7. The CDR3 loop is CASSRRLAGGTSTDTQYF. As DNA, the CDR3 is TGTGCCAGCAGCAGACGACTAGCGGGAGGGACTAGCACAGATACGCAGTATTTT.

CDR3 sequence reads: CATALAGSYEQYF. The CDR3 DNA follows: TGTGCCACCGCTCTAGCGGGAAGCTACGAGCAGTACTTC. The genes are TRBV28 and TRBJ2-7, with TRBD2 matching 9 bases. V lost 10 bases, J lost 3 bases, and 7 bases stayed unmatched. Germline lookup yields CDR1 MDHEN and CDR2 SYDVKM. The CDR3 is made up of 13 amino acids.

This clone was counted a few times. J is TRBJ2-7 and V is TRBV30; D is perhaps TRBD1 or TRBD2 (5 bases each). CDR1 GTSNPN and CDR2 SVGIG come from the germline V gene (reference sequence). This CDR3 spans 12 amino acids. Trimming removed 2 bases at V and 5 bases at J, with 10 bases between. The CDR3: CAWSQRGDEQYF. CDR3 bases: TGTGCCTGGAGTCAGAGAGGGGACGAGCAGTACTTC. The full variable domain, with the rest looked up from reference TRBV30 and TRBJ2-7, is SQTIHQWPATLVQPVGSPLSLECTVEGTSNPNLYWYRQAAGRGLQLLFYSVGIGQISSEVPQNLSASRPQDRQFILSSKKLLLSDSGFYLCAWSQRGDEQYFGPGTRLTVT.

This clone occurred once. The CDR3: CAWRGRDEQYF. In DNA, the CDR3 is TGTGCCTGGCGGGGTCGGGACGAGCAGTACTTC. J is TRBJ2-7 and V is TRBV30; a possible D gene is TRBD2 (5 bases). The ends were cut back, 5 bases at V and 5 bases at J, with 10 bases in the middle. CDR1 GTSNPN and CDR2 SVGIG come from the germline V gene (reference sequence). This CDR3 contains 11 residues. Supplemented by reference TRBV30 and TRBJ2-7, the full variable domain reads SQTIHQWPATLVQPVGSPLSLECTVEGTSNPNLYWYRQAAGRGLQLLFYSVGIGQISSEVPQNLSASRPQDRQFILSSKKLLLSDSGFYLCAWRGRDEQYFGPGTRLTVT.

This chain links TRBV5-4 with TRBJ2-1, with a tentative D call TRBD2 (6 bases). The V gene's germline CDR1 is SGHNT and CDR2 YYREEE (reference sequence). The ends were cut back, 1 base at V and 4 bases at J, with 12 bases in the middle. This CDR3 spans 15 amino acids. The CDR3 is CASSLRVAEYNEQFF. Here the CDR3 DNA reads TGTGCCAGCAGCTTGAGGGTAGCGGAATACAATGAGCAGTTCTTC.